This TCR beta chain appears in the sequencing data of a study of graft-versus-host responses after intestinal transplantation. Whole-study context: Anti-thymocyte globulin induction was given to all recipients, followed by tacrolimus and steroids for three to four years.

Notes on the study in general: The marrow of recipients harbored GvH clones, and ileum or blood showed some of them first. High graft-versus-host to host-versus-graft clonal ratios were seen in allografts of patients with graft-donor T cell macrochimerism.

To note about this clone: The antigen remains unidentified.

Clones were read by immunoSEQ multiplex PCR, and TCRdb kept only the in-frame ones, dropping some. The data contain about 61,000 clones, 90% to 95% of them seen just once; the ten biggest clones take up approximately 0.4%. This specimen consisted of unstimulated CD4+ T cells sorted from spleen or lymph node cells, obtained before transplant. The receptor was derived from a human donor who was the organ donor for an intestinal transplant.

CDR3 sequence (DNA): TGTGCCAGCAGCAGAGCCGGGACAGGGGTTAGCTACAATGAGCAGTTCTTC. This gives the protein CASSRAGTGVSYNEQFF. The rearrangement uses TRBV5-6 and TRBJ2-1; 10 nucleotides align to TRBD1. CDR3 length equals 17 residues. In germline, CDR1 is SGHDT, CDR2 YYEEEE. Trimming cost V 4 bases and J 3 bases; bases outside gene matches: 10.